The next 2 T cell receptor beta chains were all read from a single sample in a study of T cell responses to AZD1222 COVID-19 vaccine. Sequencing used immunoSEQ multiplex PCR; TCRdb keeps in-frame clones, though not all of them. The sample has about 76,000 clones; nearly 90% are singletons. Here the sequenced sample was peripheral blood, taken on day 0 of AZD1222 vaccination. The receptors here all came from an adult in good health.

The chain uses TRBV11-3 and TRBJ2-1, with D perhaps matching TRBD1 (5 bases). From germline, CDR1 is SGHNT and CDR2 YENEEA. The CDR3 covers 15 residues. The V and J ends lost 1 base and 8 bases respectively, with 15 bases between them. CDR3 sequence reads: CASSLGSRGRDEQFF. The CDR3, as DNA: TGTGCCAGCAGCTTAGGTTCAAGGGGCAGGGATGAGCAGTTCTTC.

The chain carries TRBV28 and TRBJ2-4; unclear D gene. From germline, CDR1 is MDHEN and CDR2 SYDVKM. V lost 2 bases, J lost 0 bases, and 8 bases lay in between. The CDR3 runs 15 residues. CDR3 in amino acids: CASSLEHVAKNIQYF. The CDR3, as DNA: TGTGCCAGCAGTTTAGAGCATGTAGCCAAAAACATTCAGTACTTC.